This TCR beta chain was captured in a study of shared clonotypes between healthy human individuals. Study summary: Each donor's CD4 naive and CD4 memory cells filled three plates apiece, CD8 naive two, and CD8 memory one.

Germline V gives CDR1 SEHNR, CDR2 FQNEAQ (reference sequence). The germline V and J ends were trimmed by 5 bases and 1 base, with 14 bases remaining between them. This CDR3 is built from 15 residues. As defined, naive CD8 cells were CD45RO-negative and positively selected for CCR7, with terminally differentiated effector memory CD45RA+ cells excluded. Here immunoSEQ multiplex PCR was the method, and the copy in TCRdb shows in-frame clones only, minus some. The sample has roughly 2,000,000 clones, about 93% seen once. This chain links TRBV7-9 with TRBJ1-2; the D gene is possibly TRBD1 (6 bases). The sequenced sample consisted of naive CD8+ T cells from PBMCs. This receptor was obtained from a man younger than 35 in good health. Some clones in this sample may be carry-over from other donors' samples. Written as DNA, the CDR3 is TGTGCCAGCAGCCCAAGGACAGCCCTTAACTATGGCTACACCTTC. Amino acid sequence: CASSPRTALNYGYTF.